This TCR beta chain derives from a study of shared clonotypes between healthy human individuals. Turning to the study itself: Donor composition was a couple of women and a few men, aged 18 to 49. Study-wide findings and caveats: In contrast to clonotypes shared by all four donors, non-shared clonotypes had lower generation probabilities.

CDR1 and CDR2 (germline): MNHEY, SMNVEV (reference sequence). Trimming at V came to 4 bases and at J to 1 base, leaving 0 bases not matched to a gene. The CDR3 extends over 13 amino acids. In this sample, this clone turned up once. Antigen: not known. Possible read error: a much larger clone is one base away. Using roughly 180 ng DNA, 30,000 to 35,000 T cell genomes, the sorted-subset replicate PCRs were run. Produced via immunoSEQ multiplex PCR; TCRdb's table is partial and in-frame only. The sample contains about 690,000 clones, about nine tenths of which appear only once. The chain employs TRBV27 and TRBJ1-1, with 7 bases matching TRBD1. The receptor was derived from a man aged 18 to 30 in good health. Some clones in this sample may be carry-over from other donors' samples. The material sequenced was memory CD8+ T cells from PBMCs. Documented subset: CD45RO+ cells pooled with CCR7-negative TemRA cells. The CDR3 DNA reads as TGTGCCAGCAGTTACAGGGGGAACACTGAAGCTTTCTTT. This translates into CASSYRGNTEAFF.